Below are 24 T cell receptor beta chains sequenced from a single sample in a study of identical twins. From the 5' RACE reads, TCRdb called clonotypes with MiXCR, one entry per CDR3 protein. Seen here are a few hundred thousand distinct CDR3 sequences, 9.5% to 10% observed once, and the top ten hold approximately 3.2%. This sample also belongs to another study, concerning yellow fever vaccine responses in identical twins.

The specimen sequenced was PBMCs. The source is a woman aged 18-35 years in good health.

A few counts support this clonotype. This rearrangement joins TRBV4-2 to TRBJ2-7; D is undetermined. V was cut by 3 bases and J by 1 base, with 16 bases left in between. CDR1 and CDR2 from the germline V gene are LGHNA and YNFKEQ. The CDR3 runs to 16 residues. The CDR3 sequence is CASSQETAASSYEQYF. The CDR3 bases are TGTGCCAGCAGCCAGGAGACTGCCGCCTCATCCTACGAGCAGTACTTC.

In this sample, this clonotype turned up a few times. V gene TRBV7-9 combines with J gene TRBJ2-7, with 10 bases lining up with TRBD2. CDR3 length: 13 residues. The junction had 2 bases not matched to a gene; V was cut back by 6 bases and J by 3 bases. CDR1 SEHNR and CDR2 FQNEAQ come from the germline V gene (reference sequence). The CDR3 protein is CASRSSGGYEQYF. The CDR3 DNA reads as TGTGCCAGCAGATCTAGCGGGGGCTACGAGCAGTACTTC.

The CDR3 region has the DNA TGCAGTGCTAGGGACAGGGTGGATGGCTACACCTTC. Amino acids: CSARDRVDGYTF. This chain uses TRBV20-1 with TRBJ1-2; 8 bases line up with TRBD1. Looked up from germline, CDR1 is DFQATT and CDR2 is SNEGSKA (reference sequence). Unmatched junction bases numbered 3, after V lost 3 bases and J lost 6 bases. This CDR3 has 12 residues.

The chain uses TRBV7-8 and TRBJ2-4; D possibly corresponds to TRBD2 (5 bases). The CDR3 length is 14 residues. Germline V gene sequence: CDR1 SGHVS, CDR2 FQNEAQ. V lost 4 bases and J 4 bases, leaving 11 bases between the germline ends. This CDR3 is CASSSRSGKNIQYF. DNA for the CDR3: TGTGCCAGCAGCTCCCGGTCGGGGAAAAACATTCAGTACTTC.

This clonotype was found many times. The CDR3 spells CASSQDTDNSYEQYF. The CDR3 DNA reads as TGCGCCAGCAGCCAAGATACAGACAACTCCTACGAGCAGTACTTC. This chain connects TRBV4-3 to TRBJ2-7; no firm D call. CDR1 is LGHNA and CDR2 is YSLEER in the germline V gene. Trimming took 0 bases from V and 0 from J, leaving 9 bases between them. CDR3 length: 15 amino acids.

This chain uses TRBV29-1 with TRBJ2-1; D might be TRBD1 or TRBD2, each matching 5 bases. CDR1 and CDR2 (germline): SQVTM, ANQGSEA. V lost 3 bases and J 8 bases, leaving 11 bases between the germline ends. The CDR3 covers 12 residues. The CDR3 region is CSVDGQLDEQFF. The CDR3 region has the DNA TGCAGCGTTGATGGACAACTAGATGAGCAGTTCTTC.

There are many counts of this clonotype. DNA of the CDR3: TGTGCCAGCAGCCCGAGGAGTAGGGGGCCCACTGAAGCTTTCTTT. This encodes CASSPRSRGPTEAFF. V and J are TRBV9 and TRBJ1-1; 7 bases align to TRBD1. Per germline, CDR1 SGDLS and CDR2 YYNGEE. Trimming took 4 bases from V and 4 from J; bases not matched to a gene: 10. The CDR3 consists of 15 residues.

This clonotype was found many times. The chain recombines TRBV3-1 with TRBJ2-5, with 7 bases lining up with TRBD1. This CDR3 has 13 amino acids. Germline V gene data show CDR1 as LGHDT and CDR2 as YNNKEL (reference sequence). The junction had 4 bases not matched to a gene; V was cut back by 7 bases and J by 2 bases. Here the CDR3 DNA reads TGTGCCAGCACGGCCAGGGGGCAAGAGACCCAGTACTTC. Residues: CASTARGQETQYF.

A few counts support this clonotype. V gene TRBV7-9 combines with J gene TRBJ2-7; 7 bases line up with TRBD1. This CDR3 is built from 14 residues. Germline CDR1 is SEHNR and CDR2 is FQNEAQ (reference sequence). V gave up 2 bases and J gave up 2 bases; unmatched junction bases: 3. CDR3 bases: TGTGCCAGCAGCTTAATCACAGGGGCCTACGAGCAGTACTTC. Its translation: CASSLITGAYEQYF.

This rearrangement joins TRBV5-4 to TRBJ2-2, with TRBD2 matching over 7 bases. This CDR3 region has 16 residues. The J segment lost 3 bases and the V segment lost 4 bases, leaving 9 bases of the junction unmatched. Germline CDR1 reads SGHNT; CDR2 reads YYREEE (reference sequence). The CDR3 region is CASSDKGTKDTGELFF. Written as DNA, the CDR3 is TGTGCCAGCAGCGATAAAGGGACTAAGGACACCGGGGAGCTGTTTTTT.

In this sample, this clonotype turned up many times. The gene calls are TRBV4-1 and TRBJ1-1; D not certain. Germline values: CDR1 MGHRA, CDR2 YSYEKL. Trimming shortened V by 4 bases and J by 4 bases, and 10 bases separated the two germline ends. CDR3 size: 13 residues. Here the CDR3 DNA reads TGCGCCAGCAGCCCTCGAGAGGCCACTGAAGCTTTCTTT. Residues: CASSPREATEAFF.

On this clonotype itself: The DNA is omitted, as the CDR3 cannot be located on it reliably, and the CDR3 follows TCRdb's listing. The rearrangement joins TRBV21-1 to TRBJ1-5; the table's D call, TRBD1, was not checked against the DNA. TRBV21-1 has pseudogene status. The CDR3 region is 16 residues in length, termini included. The CDR3 sequence: CASSSFGQGNIEPQHF.

This clonotype was detected only a few times. The chain recombines TRBV3-1 with TRBJ1-2; D not certain. CDR1 is LGHDT and CDR2 is YNNKEL in the germline V gene (reference sequence). The V end was cut by 2 bases, the J end by 3 bases, with 1 base between. The CDR3 totals 11 residues. CDR3 protein: CASSQHYGYTF. The CDR3 region has the DNA TGTGCCAGCAGCCAACACTATGGCTACACCTTC. Drawing the rest from reference TRBV3-1 and TRBJ1-2, the complete variable domain is DTAVSQTPKYLVTQMGNDKSIKCEQNLGHDTMYWYKQDSKKFLKIMFSYNNKELIINETVPNRFSPKSPDKAHLNLHINSLELGDSAVYFCASSQHYGYTFGSGTRLTVV.

This clonotype was seen repeatedly, ten times or more. V and J are TRBV20-1 and TRBJ1-2, with a tentative D call TRBD1 (5 bases). Trimming left V 6 bases short and J 4 bases short, with 9 bases between. Germline V gene data show CDR1 as DFQATT and CDR2 as SNEGSKA (reference sequence). CDR3 size: 11 residues. The CDR3 nucleotides are TGCAGTGCCAGACAGACCTATGGCTACACCTTC. The encoded protein is CSARQTYGYTF.

This rearrangement joins TRBV27 to TRBJ2-1, with D maybe TRBD1 (6 bases). Germline V CDR1 and CDR2: MNHEY, SMNVEV (reference sequence). The CDR3 consists of 16 residues. Deletions cut 6 bases from V and 5 bases from J, with 20 bases between. This CDR3 reads CASSRGTIRYHNEQFF. DNA of the CDR3: TGTGCCAGCAGCCGAGGGACAATCCGGTACCACAATGAGCAGTTCTTC.

In this sample, this clonotype turned up a few times. The chain links TRBV5-6 to TRBJ2-7; D could derive from TRBD1 or TRBD2 (5 bases each). Deletions cut 0 bases from V and 6 bases from J, with 7 bases between. Germline V gene sequence: CDR1 SGHDT, CDR2 YYEEEE. This CDR3 comprises 12 residues. The chain's CDR3 is CASSLVGTEQYF. Here the CDR3 DNA reads TGTGCCAGCAGCTTGGTCGGGACCGAGCAGTACTTC.

This clonotype was detected ten times or more. The J gene is TRBJ2-7, the V gene TRBV7-2, with a possible D match to TRBD1 (6 bases). CDR3 length: 16 residues. From germline, CDR1 is SGHTA and CDR2 FQGNSA. With 0 bases removed from V and 0 bases from J, the gap between germline ends came to 12 bases. The CDR3 here is CASSLAPGARSYEQYF. CDR3 nucleotide sequence: TGTGCCAGCAGCTTAGCGCCAGGGGCCCGCTCCTACGAGCAGTACTTC.

This rearrangement joins TRBV12-3 or TRBV12-4 to TRBJ2-3, with 9 nucleotides matching TRBD2. V trimming: 0 bases; J trimming: 5 bases; junction bases outside the gene matches: 3. The CDR3 covers 15 residues. Written as DNA, the CDR3 is TGTGCCAGCAGTTTAGCGGCTAGCGGGGTAGATACGCAGTATTTT. Encoded protein: CASSLAASGVDTQYF.

This clonotype was detected a few times. This chain joins TRBV5-6 and TRBJ2-5, with 8 bases fitting TRBD2. The ends lost 2 bases at V and 10 bases at J; junction bases unmatched: 13. The CDR3 sequence is 15 residues long. Germline assignment: CDR1 SGHDT and CDR2 YYEEEE. The CDR3 spells CASSFRSSGGVNQYF. CDR3 sequence (DNA): TGTGCCAGCAGCTTTAGGTCCAGCGGGGGCGTGAACCAGTACTTC.

This clonotype has ten or more counts. CDR3 amino acids: CSARWGADYEQYF. CDR3 sequence (DNA): TGCAGTGCTAGATGGGGGGCCGACTACGAGCAGTACTTC. The rearrangement joins TRBV20-1 to TRBJ2-7; D is perhaps TRBD1 or TRBD2 (6 bases each). Trimming shortened V by 2 bases and J by 3 bases, and 11 bases separated the two germline ends. The CDR3 is 13 amino acids. The germline gives CDR1 DFQATT, CDR2 SNEGSKA (reference sequence).

This chain connects TRBV4-3 to TRBJ2-7; 9 bases match TRBD1. V was pared by 0 bases and J by 2 bases, with 5 bases of the junction left unmatched. The CDR3 is made up of 16 amino acids. From germline, CDR1 is LGHNA and CDR2 YSLEER. The DNA for the CDR3 is TGCGCCAGCAGCCAAGACTGGGACAGGGCCACCTACGAGCAGTACTTC. It yields the protein CASSQDWDRATYEQYF.

This clonotype has ten or more counts. The gene calls are TRBV5-5 and TRBJ2-3; 7 nucleotides match TRBD1. Germline V gene sequence: CDR1 SGHKS, CDR2 YYEKEE (reference sequence). This CDR3 contains 16 residues. The V segment lost 5 bases and the J segment 9 bases; nucleotides outside the gene matches: 18. The chain's CDR3 is CASSLDRERVGPTQYF. Written as DNA, the CDR3 is TGTGCCAGCAGTTTAGACAGGGAGAGGGTGGGGCCAACGCAGTATTTT.

V gene TRBV5-1 combines with J gene TRBJ2-7; 8 bases are shared with TRBD1. V was pared by 4 bases and J by 4 bases, with 10 bases of the junction left unmatched. Germline V gene sequence: CDR1 SGHRS, CDR2 YFSETQ. The CDR3 has 15 residues. In nucleotides, the CDR3 is TGCGCCAGCAGCGTGGACAGGGCAACTAATTACGAGCAGTACTTC. Translating it yields CASSVDRATNYEQYF. Supplemented by reference TRBV5-1 and TRBJ2-7, the full variable domain reads KAGVTQTPRYLIKTRGQQVTLSCSPISGHRSVSWYQQTPGQGLQFLFEYFSETQRNKGNFPGRFSGRQFSNSRSEMNVSTLELGDSALYLCASSVDRATNYEQYFGPGTRLTVT.

In its sample, this clonotype was seen a few times. V and J are TRBV6-1 and TRBJ2-7; D is undetermined. This CDR3 region has 12 residues. Germline V gives CDR1 MNHNS, CDR2 SASEGT. V was clipped by 7 bases and J by 3 bases, with 10 bases between them. This chain's CDR3 is CASTPPSYEQYF. The CDR3 DNA follows: TGTGCCAGCACTCCCCCGAGCTACGAGCAGTACTTC.